The 17 T cell receptor beta chains below come from one sample, sequenced in a study of cytomegalovirus exposure and HLA in healthy donors. TCRdb keeps only in-frame clones here, not all; method: immunoSEQ multiplex PCR. The sample consists of 85,000 to 95,000 clones, roughly 97% of them appearing once. The sequencing input was PBMCs. The receptors here all came from a man younger than 30 in good health and CMV-seronegative.

This chain uses TRBV7-8 with TRBJ1-5; D ambiguous. The germline gives CDR1 SGHVS, CDR2 FQNEAQ. With 1 base removed from V and 0 bases from J, the gap between germline ends came to 13 bases. CDR3 length: 17 residues. CDR3 nucleotide sequence: TGTGCCAGCAGCTTAGGGAGTCAGATCAATAGCAATCAGCCCCAGCATTTT. This translates into CASSLGSQINSNQPQHF. The variable domain in full, completed from reference TRBV7-8 and TRBJ1-5, reads GAGVSQSPRYKVAKRGQDVALRCDPISGHVSLFWYQQALGQGPEFLTYFQNEAQLDKSGLPSDRFFAERPEGSVSTLKIQRTQQEDSAVYLCASSLGSQINSNQPQHFGDGTRLSIL.

The gene calls are TRBV7-3 and TRBJ2-2; D is possibly TRBD2 (7 bases). This CDR3 comprises 15 residues. Germline CDR1 reads SGHTA; CDR2 reads FQGTGA. The V end lost 5 bases, the J end lost 4 bases, and 14 bases lay between the germline ends. CDR3 in DNA: TGTGCCAGCAGCCTAGGGGGGGGAGGCACCGGGGAGCTGTTTTTT. This encodes CASSLGGGGTGELFF.

This sequence joins TRBV7-9 and TRBJ1-1; maybe TRBD1 (5 bases). Germline CDR1 reads SEHNR; CDR2 reads FQNEAQ (reference sequence). V lost 8 bases and J 1 base, leaving 11 bases between the germline ends. CDR3 length equals 13 residues. The CDR3 region is CASCLGANTEAFF. DNA for the CDR3: TGTGCCAGCTGCCTTGGGGCGAACACTGAAGCTTTCTTT.

The J gene is TRBJ1-3, the V gene TRBV27, with D unclear. The CDR3 is made up of 13 amino acids. V lost 5 bases and J lost 4, with 9 bases in between. Germline-derived CDR1 and CDR2 are MNHEY and SMNVEV (reference sequence). CDR3 sequence (DNA): TGTGCCAGCAGTACGGGGTACGGAAACACCATATATTTT. Amino acids: CASSTGYGNTIYF.

The chain has TRBV5-6 and TRBJ2-7, with 8 nucleotides matching TRBD2. J was trimmed by 9 bases and V by 0 bases; bases with no gene match: 11. The length of the CDR3 is 15 residues. Germline CDR1 and CDR2: SGHDT and YYEEEE. The CDR3 DNA reads as TGTGCCAGCAGCTTGGGGGCTAGCGGGCGGCGGGGGCAGTACTTC. This gives the protein CASSLGASGRRGQYF.

The CDR3 is CASSALQGGSDTQYF. The CDR3 coding sequence is TGTGCCAGCAGCGCCCTACAGGGGGGAAGCGATACGCAGTATTTT. V gene TRBV6-4 combines with J gene TRBJ2-3, with TRBD1 matching 8 bases. The CDR3 consists of 15 residues. V trimming: 6 bases; J trimming: 6 bases; junction bases outside the gene matches: 11. Germline loops: CDR1 MRHNA, CDR2 SNTAGT.

This sequence joins TRBV5-1 and TRBJ1-4; 8 bases are shared with TRBD1. Germline V gene data show CDR1 as SGHRS and CDR2 as YFSETQ. The V gene end was trimmed by 0 bases and the J gene end by 8 bases; junction bases not matched to a gene: 6. This CDR3 comprises 15 residues. CDR3 nucleotides: TGCGCCAGCAGCTTGGCGGGACAGGATGGAGAAAAACTGTTTTTT. Protein sequence: CASSLAGQDGEKLFF.

The V gene is TRBV5-1, the J gene TRBJ1-1, with TRBD1 matching 8 bases. The CDR3 sequence is 20 residues long. J gave up 1 base and V 3 bases, and 20 bases lay outside the gene matches. CDR1 is SGHRS, CDR2 YFSETQ, per germline. CDR3 loop: CASSSRFWGGRQGTNTEAFF. Here the CDR3 DNA reads TGCGCCAGCAGCTCTAGGTTTTGGGGGGGGAGACAGGGGACGAACACTGAAGCTTTCTTT.

This chain connects TRBV30 to TRBJ1-3; 8 bases are a match to TRBD1. Germline-derived CDR1 and CDR2 are GTSNPN and SVGIG (reference sequence). The CDR3 spans 16 residues. Trimming cost V 3 bases and J 0 bases; bases outside gene matches: 7. CDR3 in amino acids: CAWRAIGQGSGNTIYF. The CDR3 region has the DNA TGTGCCTGGAGAGCAATTGGACAGGGCTCTGGAAACACCATATATTTT.

The chain combines TRBV7-6 with TRBJ1-1, with TRBD1 identical over 7 bases. Germline CDR1 reads SGHVS; CDR2 reads FNYEAQ. The junction had 12 bases not matched to a gene; V was cut back by 7 bases and J by 1 base. The CDR3 spans 16 residues. The CDR3 loop reads CASNSLGGRSNTEAFF. In DNA, the CDR3 is TGTGCCAGCAACTCACTAGGGGGCCGATCGAACACTGAAGCTTTCTTT.

The chain combines TRBV7-3 with TRBJ2-3; 7 bases fit TRBD2. Germline assignment: CDR1 SGHTA and CDR2 FQGTGA. The CDR3 covers 17 residues. V lost 5 bases to trimming and J lost 2 bases; unmatched junction nucleotides: 13. CDR3 in DNA: TGTGCCAGCAGCCCCCAGAGCGGGGAGGCCCCCACAGATACGCAGTATTTT. Protein: CASSPQSGEAPTDTQYF.

The chain joins TRBV11-3 to TRBJ2-3; 7 positions agree with TRBD2. Germline V gives CDR1 SGHNT, CDR2 YENEEA. This CDR3 has 17 amino acids. V shed 4 bases, J shed 5 bases, and the junction held 15 bases outside the gene matches. CDR3 sequence (DNA): TGTGCCAGCAGCTCCTACCCGACTAGCTCGAGATTAGATACGCAGTATTTT. Its protein is CASSSYPTSSRLDTQYF.

The CDR3 is CASSYAAGEYEQYV. The CDR3 nucleotides are TGTGCCAGCAGTTACGCGGCAGGGGAGTACGAGCAGTACGTC. The rearrangement uses TRBV6-5 and TRBJ2-7; TRBD1 might be the D (6 bases). The V end was cut by 2 bases, the J end by 4 bases, with 12 bases between. Germline CDR1 reads MNHEY; CDR2 reads SVGAGI. This CDR3 is 14 amino acids long.

The CDR3 protein is CSVKPGQPQETQYF. The CDR3 region has the DNA TGCAGCGTTAAACCGGGACAACCCCAAGAGACCCAGTACTTC. The chain is built from TRBV29-1 and TRBJ2-5; a possible D gene is TRBD1 (6 bases). Trimming took 5 bases from V and 1 from J, leaving 14 bases between them. This CDR3 is 14 amino acids long. Per the germline V gene, CDR1 is SQVTM and CDR2 is ANQGSEA.

Only a few counts were recorded for this clone. This chain links TRBV19 with TRBJ2-3; 9 positions match TRBD1. The V gene's germline CDR1 is LNHDA and CDR2 SQIVND (reference sequence). V lost 1 base to trimming and J lost 4 bases; unmatched junction nucleotides: 0. CDR3 length: 14 amino acids. The DNA of the CDR3 is TGTGCCAGTAGTATAGGACAGGGGGCAGATACGCAGTATTTT. Amino acid sequence: CASSIGQGADTQYF.

The V gene is TRBV27, the J gene TRBJ2-7, with TRBD1 identical over 9 bases. Per germline, CDR1 MNHEY and CDR2 SMNVEV (reference sequence). The CDR3 has 13 amino acids. Trimming took 3 bases from V and 6 from J; bases not matched to a gene: 3. The CDR3 sequence: CASSFYRGLEQYF. CDR3 DNA sequence: TGTGCCAGCAGTTTCTACAGGGGGCTCGAGCAGTACTTC.

The chain recombines TRBV7-9 with TRBJ2-1, with 10 bases matching TRBD2. CDR3 length equals 15 residues. CDR1 is SEHNR, CDR2 FQNEAQ, per germline (reference sequence). V was clipped by 1 base and J by 5 bases; unmatched bases: 2. This CDR3 reads CASSLVGTSDNEQFF. The CDR3 coding sequence is TGTGCCAGCAGCTTAGTAGGGACTAGCGACAATGAGCAGTTCTTC.